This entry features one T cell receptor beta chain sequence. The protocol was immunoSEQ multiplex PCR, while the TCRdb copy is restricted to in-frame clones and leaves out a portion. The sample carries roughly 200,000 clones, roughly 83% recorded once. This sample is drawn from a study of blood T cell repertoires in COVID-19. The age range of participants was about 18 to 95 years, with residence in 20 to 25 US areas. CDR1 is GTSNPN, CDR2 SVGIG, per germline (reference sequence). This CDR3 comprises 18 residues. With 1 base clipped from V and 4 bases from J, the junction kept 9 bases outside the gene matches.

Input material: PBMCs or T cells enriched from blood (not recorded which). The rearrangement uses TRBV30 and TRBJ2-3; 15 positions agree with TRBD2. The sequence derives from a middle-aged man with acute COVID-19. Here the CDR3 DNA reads TGTGCCTGGAGTGATGTCCCGGGACTAGCGGGAGGATCAGATACGCAGTATTTT. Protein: CAWSDVPGLAGGSDTQYF.